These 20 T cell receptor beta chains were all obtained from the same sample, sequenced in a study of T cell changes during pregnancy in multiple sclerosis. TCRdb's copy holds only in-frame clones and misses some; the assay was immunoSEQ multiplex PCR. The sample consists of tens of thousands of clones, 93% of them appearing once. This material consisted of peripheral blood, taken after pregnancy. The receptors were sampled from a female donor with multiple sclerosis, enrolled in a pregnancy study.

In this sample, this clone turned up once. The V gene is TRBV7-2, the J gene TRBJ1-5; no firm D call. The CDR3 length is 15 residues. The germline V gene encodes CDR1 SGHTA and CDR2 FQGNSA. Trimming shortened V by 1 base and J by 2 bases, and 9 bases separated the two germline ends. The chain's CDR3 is CASSLDSGGNQPQHF. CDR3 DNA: TGTGCCAGCAGCTTAGATTCCGGGGGCAATCAGCCCCAGCATTTT.

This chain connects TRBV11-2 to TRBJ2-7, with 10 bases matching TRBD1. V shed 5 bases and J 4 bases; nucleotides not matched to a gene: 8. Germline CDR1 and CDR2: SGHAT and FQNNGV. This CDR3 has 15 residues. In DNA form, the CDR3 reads TGTGCCAGCAGCAACCGGGACAGGGGAGTATACGAGCAGTACTTC. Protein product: CASSNRDRGVYEQYF.

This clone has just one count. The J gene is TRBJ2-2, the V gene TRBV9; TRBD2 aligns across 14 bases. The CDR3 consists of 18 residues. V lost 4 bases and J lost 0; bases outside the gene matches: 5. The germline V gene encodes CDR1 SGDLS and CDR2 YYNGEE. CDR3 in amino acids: CASSKTGLAGANTGELFF. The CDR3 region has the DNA TGTGCCAGCAGCAAAACGGGACTAGCGGGAGCGAACACCGGGGAGCTGTTTTTT.

The DNA of the CDR3 is TGTGCCAGCACTAAAGACAGGGGGATCGATGAGCAGTTCTTC. This sequence encodes CASTKDRGIDEQFF. V is TRBV28 and J is TRBJ2-1; 9 positions match TRBD1. This CDR3 is 14 amino acids long. With V trimmed by 7 bases and J by 8 bases, 9 bases remained unmatched. Germline assignment: CDR1 MDHEN and CDR2 SYDVKM.

CDR3 DNA: TGTGCCAGCAGTGACTTTAATGAAAAACTGTTTTTT. As protein: CASSDFNEKLFF. The J gene is TRBJ1-4, the V gene TRBV25-1; no clear D. The CDR3 totals 12 residues. V was trimmed by 3 bases and J by 4 bases, leaving 3 bases between them. Germline assignment: CDR1 MGHDK and CDR2 SYGVNS.

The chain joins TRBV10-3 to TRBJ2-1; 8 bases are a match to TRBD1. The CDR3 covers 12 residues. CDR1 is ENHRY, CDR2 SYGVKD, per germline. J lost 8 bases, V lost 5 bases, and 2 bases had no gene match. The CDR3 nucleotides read TGTGCCATCAGTCAGGGGGCGCATGAGCAGTTCTTC. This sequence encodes CAISQGAHEQFF.

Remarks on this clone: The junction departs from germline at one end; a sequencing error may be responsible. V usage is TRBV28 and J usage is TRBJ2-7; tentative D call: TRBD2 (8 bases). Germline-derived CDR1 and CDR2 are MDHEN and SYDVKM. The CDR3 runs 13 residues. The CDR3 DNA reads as TGTGCCAGCAGTCCACAACAGGGGATAGCGGGACTTTTC. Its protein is CASSPQQGIAGLF.

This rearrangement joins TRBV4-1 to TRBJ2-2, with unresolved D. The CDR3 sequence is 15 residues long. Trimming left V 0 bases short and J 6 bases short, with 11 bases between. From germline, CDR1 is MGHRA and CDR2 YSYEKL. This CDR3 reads CASSQDLSGPGELFF. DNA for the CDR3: TGCGCCAGCAGCCAAGATTTGTCGGGTCCCGGGGAGCTGTTTTTT.

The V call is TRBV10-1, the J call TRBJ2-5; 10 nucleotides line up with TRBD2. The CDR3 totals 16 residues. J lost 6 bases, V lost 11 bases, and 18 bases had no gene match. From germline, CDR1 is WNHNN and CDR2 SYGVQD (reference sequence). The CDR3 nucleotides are TGCGCCTCGAAAGGCCTAGCGGGAGACCGTATGAAGACCCAGTACTTC. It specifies CASKGLAGDRMKTQYF.

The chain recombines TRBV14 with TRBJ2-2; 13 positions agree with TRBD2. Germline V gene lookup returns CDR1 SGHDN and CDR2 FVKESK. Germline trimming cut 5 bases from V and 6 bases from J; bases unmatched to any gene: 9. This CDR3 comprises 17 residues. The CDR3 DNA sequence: TGTGCCAGCAGCACCTCAACTAGCGGGAGGGCCCCCGGGGAGCTGTTTTTT. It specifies CASSTSTSGRAPGELFF.

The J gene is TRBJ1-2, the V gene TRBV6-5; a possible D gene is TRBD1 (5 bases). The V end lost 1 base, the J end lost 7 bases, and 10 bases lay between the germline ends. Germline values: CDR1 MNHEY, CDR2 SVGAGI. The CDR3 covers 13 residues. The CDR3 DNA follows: TGTGCCAGCAGTTACTTTGGGGCAGGTGGCTACACCTTC. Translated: CASSYFGAGGYTF.

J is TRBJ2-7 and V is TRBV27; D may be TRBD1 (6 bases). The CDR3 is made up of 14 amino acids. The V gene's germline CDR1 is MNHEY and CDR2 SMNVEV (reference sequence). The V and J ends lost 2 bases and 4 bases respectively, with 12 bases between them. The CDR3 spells CASSLAGAVYEQYF. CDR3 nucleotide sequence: TGTGCCAGCAGTTTAGCAGGGGCGGTGTACGAGCAGTACTTC.

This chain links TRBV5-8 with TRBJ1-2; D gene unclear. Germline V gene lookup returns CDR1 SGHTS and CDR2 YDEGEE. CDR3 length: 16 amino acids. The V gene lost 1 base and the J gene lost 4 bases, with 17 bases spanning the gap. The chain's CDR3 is CASSLSRRLISYGYTF. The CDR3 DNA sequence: TGTGCCAGCAGCTTGAGTCGTAGACTGATCTCCTATGGCTACACCTTC. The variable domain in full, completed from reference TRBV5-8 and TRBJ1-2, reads EAGVTQSPTHLIKTRGQQATLRCSPISGHTSVYWYQQALGLGLQFLLWYDEGEERNRGNFPPRFSGRQFPNYSSELNVNALELEDSALYLCASSLSRRLISYGYTFGSGTRLTVV.

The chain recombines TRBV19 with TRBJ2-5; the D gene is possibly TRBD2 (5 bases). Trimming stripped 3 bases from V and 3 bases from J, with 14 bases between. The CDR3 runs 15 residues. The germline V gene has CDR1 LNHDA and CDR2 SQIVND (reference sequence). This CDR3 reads CASSMEATIKETQYF. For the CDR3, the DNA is TGTGCCAGTAGTATGGAGGCAACAATTAAAGAGACCCAGTACTTC.

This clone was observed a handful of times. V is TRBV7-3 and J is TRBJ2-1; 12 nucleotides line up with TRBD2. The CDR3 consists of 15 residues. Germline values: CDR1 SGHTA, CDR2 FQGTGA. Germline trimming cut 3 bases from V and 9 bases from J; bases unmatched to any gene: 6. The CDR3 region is CASSFRLAGVLEQFF. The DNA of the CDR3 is TGTGCCAGCAGCTTTCGACTAGCGGGAGTACTTGAGCAGTTCTTC.

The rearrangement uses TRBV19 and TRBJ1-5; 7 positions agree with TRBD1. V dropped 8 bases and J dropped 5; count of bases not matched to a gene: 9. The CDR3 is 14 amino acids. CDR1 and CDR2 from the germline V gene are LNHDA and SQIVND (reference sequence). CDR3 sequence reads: CASGPQGRDQPQHF. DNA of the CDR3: TGTGCCAGTGGGCCACAGGGGCGAGATCAGCCCCAGCATTTT.

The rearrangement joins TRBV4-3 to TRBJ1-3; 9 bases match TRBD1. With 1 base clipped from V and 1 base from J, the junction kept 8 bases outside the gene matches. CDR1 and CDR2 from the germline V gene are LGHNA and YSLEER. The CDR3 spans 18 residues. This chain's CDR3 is CASSQGLGQGYSGNTIYF. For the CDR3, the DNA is TGCGCCAGCAGCCAAGGGTTAGGACAGGGGTATTCTGGAAACACCATATATTTT.

The CDR3 nucleotides read TGCAGCGTCGGGGACAGGGCCGGGGCCAACGTCCTGACTTTC. Its protein is CSVGDRAGANVLTF. The genes are TRBV29-1 and TRBJ2-6, with 9 positions matching TRBD1. The V and J ends lost 6 bases and 4 bases, in that order; junction bases with no gene match: 4. CDR1 is SQVTM, CDR2 ANQGSEA, per germline. The CDR3 has 14 residues.

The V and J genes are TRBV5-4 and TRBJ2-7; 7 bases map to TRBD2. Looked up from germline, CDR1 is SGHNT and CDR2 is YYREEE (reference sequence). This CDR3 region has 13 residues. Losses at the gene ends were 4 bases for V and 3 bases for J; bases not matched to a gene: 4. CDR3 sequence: CASSPSGNYEQYF. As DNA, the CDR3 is TGTGCCAGCAGCCCGAGCGGGAACTACGAGCAGTACTTC.

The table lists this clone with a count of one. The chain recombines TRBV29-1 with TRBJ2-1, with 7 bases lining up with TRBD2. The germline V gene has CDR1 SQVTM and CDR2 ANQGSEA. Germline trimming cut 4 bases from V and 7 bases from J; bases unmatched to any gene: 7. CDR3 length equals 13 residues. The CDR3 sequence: CSVGGGGRNEQFF. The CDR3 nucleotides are TGCAGCGTTGGTGGGGGAGGGAGGAATGAGCAGTTCTTC.